This T cell receptor beta chain was recovered during a study of beta chain features in type 1 diabetes. Study-wide findings and caveats: Type 1 diabetes patients had moderately but significantly shorter TCRB CDR3s in all four CD4+ subsets.

The investigators reverse transcribed all of the isolated RNA, so they sequenced expressed TCRB transcripts. The average output of naive, central memory and regulatory T cell samples was about 3.57 million reads. Some clones are missing from TCRdb's copy, which holds only in-frame ones; the method was immunoSEQ multiplex PCR. Of 300,000 to 450,000 clones in the sample, around 10% were seen once. This clone was recorded a few times. Antigen unknown. The trim removed 4 bases at V and 4 bases at J, leaving 12 bases unmatched. The CDR3 sequence is 16 residues long. The V gene's germline CDR1 is SGHRS and CDR2 YFSETQ.

The sample comprised central memory CD4+ T cells from blood. This TCR derives from a man aged 25 to 40 with type 1 diabetes. The gene calls are TRBV5-1 and TRBJ2-5, with TRBD1 identical over 8 bases. CDR3 nucleotides: TGCGCCAGCAGCGAAACCGGGACAGGCAACCGAGAGACCCAGTACTTC. The encoded protein is CASSETGTGNRETQYF.